A selection of T cell receptor beta chains follows, all from one sample in a study of CDR3 diversity in severe acne. TCRdb independently ran MiXCR on the PCR reads; one entry per CDR3 protein. The sample includes about 76,000 distinct CDR3 sequences, about 54% of them seen just once. Sequenced material: blood. The receptors come from a male donor in good health, without acne. The conserved cysteine and the conserved F or W are not part of the CDR3 here.

cdr3_aa: ASSRQNTEAF
v_call: TRBV7-9
j_call: TRBJ1-1

cdr3_aa: ASSLGQGRTNYGYT
v_call: TRBV7-9
j_call: TRBJ1-2

cdr3_aa: ASSDSYSNQPQH
v_call: TRBV9
j_call: TRBJ1-5

cdr3_aa: ASSATGGEQY
v_call: TRBV7-9
j_call: TRBJ2-7

cdr3_aa: ASSLVGGDYNEKLF
v_call: TRBV5-5
j_call: TRBJ1-4

cdr3_aa: SARDSSGNTIY
v_call: TRBV20-1
j_call: TRBJ1-3

cdr3_aa: ASSLWGPPALEAF
v_call: TRBV28
j_call: TRBJ1-1

cdr3_aa: SASVGLAAYTIY
v_call: TRBV20-1
j_call: TRBJ1-3

cdr3_aa: ASTAGDEQY
v_call: TRBV12-3/TRBV12-4
j_call: TRBJ2-7

cdr3_aa: ASSGTGTNEQF
v_call: TRBV6-6
j_call: TRBJ2-1

cdr3_aa: AISESWGQGSPLH
v_call: TRBV10-3
j_call: TRBJ1-6

cdr3_aa: ASSYSTYAGHSYEQY
v_call: TRBV6-2/TRBV6-3
j_call: TRBJ2-7

cdr3_aa: SAPNGHNYGYT
v_call: TRBV20-1
j_call: TRBJ1-2

cdr3_aa: ASSHRTGVGSPLH
v_call: TRBV7-2
j_call: TRBJ1-6

cdr3_aa: ASSVWSNQPQH
v_call: TRBV6-1
j_call: TRBJ1-5

cdr3_aa: ASRDTPGTGAVLRNQPQH
v_call: TRBV6-1
j_call: TRBJ1-5

cdr3_aa: ASDRGPYSNQPQH
v_call: TRBV5-5
j_call: TRBJ1-5

cdr3_aa: ATEDRGMPEAF
v_call: TRBV5-8
j_call: TRBJ1-1

cdr3_aa: AIRQRAYNSPLH
v_call: TRBV6-5
j_call: TRBJ1-6

cdr3_aa: ASGLGGARSEAF
v_call: TRBV12-5
j_call: TRBJ1-1

cdr3_aa: TSSSDESYNEQF
v_call: TRBV11-3
j_call: TRBJ2-1

cdr3_aa: ASSSLTVGETQY
v_call: TRBV7-9
j_call: TRBJ2-5

cdr3_aa: ASSQIQGSNQPQH
v_call: TRBV12-3/TRBV12-4
j_call: TRBJ1-5

cdr3_aa: ASSLVGARGANVLT
v_call: TRBV7-8
j_call: TRBJ2-6

cdr3_aa: ATGQGRGNTIY
v_call: TRBV2
j_call: TRBJ1-3

cdr3_aa: ASNLGQGYGYT
v_call: TRBV7-6
j_call: TRBJ1-2

cdr3_aa: ASSFGVNQPQH
v_call: TRBV5-6
j_call: TRBJ1-5

cdr3_aa: ASSSGLATEAF
v_call: TRBV27
j_call: TRBJ1-1

cdr3_aa: ASTMGQGGGELY
v_call: TRBV5-1
j_call: TRBJ2-7

cdr3_aa: ASSHPTSVSYNEQF
v_call: TRBV3-1
j_call: TRBJ2-1

cdr3_aa: ASSPRGQGRETQY
v_call: TRBV7-6
j_call: TRBJ2-5

cdr3_aa: ASSLNAGNTEAF
v_call: TRBV7-3
j_call: TRBJ1-1

cdr3_aa: ATSAKRGTGSARETQY
v_call: TRBV24-1
j_call: TRBJ2-5

cdr3_aa: ASSLSGSPYGYT
v_call: TRBV5-4
j_call: TRBJ1-2

cdr3_aa: ASSQEAF
v_call: TRBV7-9
j_call: TRBJ1-1

cdr3_aa: ASSQGQGANSPLH
v_call: TRBV4-2
j_call: TRBJ1-6

cdr3_aa: ASSSYFTEAF
v_call: TRBV11-2
j_call: TRBJ1-1